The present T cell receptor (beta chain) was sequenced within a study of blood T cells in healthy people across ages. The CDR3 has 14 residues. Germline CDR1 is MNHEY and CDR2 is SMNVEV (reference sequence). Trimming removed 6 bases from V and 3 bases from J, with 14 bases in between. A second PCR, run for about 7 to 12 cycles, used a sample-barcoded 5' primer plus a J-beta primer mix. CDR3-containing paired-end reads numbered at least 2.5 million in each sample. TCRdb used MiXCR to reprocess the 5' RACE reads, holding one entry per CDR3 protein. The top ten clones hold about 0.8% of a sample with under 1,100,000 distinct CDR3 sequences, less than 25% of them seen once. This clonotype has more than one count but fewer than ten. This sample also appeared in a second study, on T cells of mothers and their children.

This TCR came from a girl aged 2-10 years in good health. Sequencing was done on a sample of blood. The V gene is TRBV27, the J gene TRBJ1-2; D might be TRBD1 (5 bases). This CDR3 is CASSPTGTDYGYTF. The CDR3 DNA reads TGTGCCAGCAGCCCCACAGGAACCGACTATGGCTACACCTTC.